This TCR beta chain was sequenced for a study of shared clonotypes between healthy human individuals. CD45RO-negative CD8 cells positively selected for CCR7 made up the naive population, which excluded terminally differentiated effector memory CD45RA+ cells. All donors qualified as healthy HIV-negative adults and had experienced no recent acute infections or vaccinations. A note on this clone: The antigen is unknown.

Study-wide results and caveats: Clonotypes which were not shared had lower generation probabilities than clonotypes that all four donors shared. In a few donors, around 5% of naive CD4 clonotypes appeared in common.

V lost 4 bases to trimming and J lost 6 bases; unmatched junction nucleotides: 6. The germline V gene has CDR1 SNHLY and CDR2 FYNNEI. CDR3 size: 16 residues. Each replicate PCR on the sorted subsets used around 200 ng DNA (roughly 30,000 T cell genomes). TCRdb's copy holds only in-frame clones and misses some; the assay was immunoSEQ multiplex PCR. The sample consists of roughly 890,000 clones, about 91% of them appearing once. The genes are TRBV2 and TRBJ2-1; 13 nucleotides match TRBD2. The sequencing sample was made of naive CD8+ T cells sorted from blood. This TCR was sampled from a man aged 25 to 40 in good health. CDR3 sequence: CASSGYGTSGVNEQFF. The CDR3 DNA reads as TGTGCCAGCAGTGGGTACGGGACTAGCGGGGTCAATGAGCAGTTCTTC.